These T cell receptor beta chains were read from a single sample in a study of T cells after yellow fever vaccination. Using its own MiXCR run on the 5' RACE reads, TCRdb lists one record per CDR3 protein. The sample carries roughly 120,000 distinct CDR3 sequences, 7% to 8.5% recorded once. This specimen was CD8+ T cells sorted from PBMCs, taken 45 days after the yellow fever booster vaccination. The receptor source for this set is a man in his thirties or forties who received the YFV17D yellow fever vaccine. Each CDR3 is given without its conserved first and last residue. The D gene is left open where the match is weak.

cdr3_aa	j_call	d_call	v_call
AISEESQYYEQY	TRBJ2-7	NA	TRBV10-3
SARDLLSSAYEQY	TRBJ2-7	NA	TRBV20-1
AGEGLSGANVLT	TRBJ2-6	NA	TRBV7-2
ASSEAGLAGTDTQY	TRBJ2-3	TRBD2	TRBV2
ASTTVREGDQETQY	TRBJ2-5	NA	TRBV28
SAGRPQY	TRBJ2-7	NA	TRBV20-1
ASSQKTGSYEQY	TRBJ2-7	NA	TRBV13
ASSLGGSQETQY	TRBJ2-5	NA	TRBV5-1
ASSGIRGPNYEQY	TRBJ2-7	TRBD1	TRBV25-1
ASSPRDSPEQY	TRBJ2-7	NA	TRBV3-1
ASSLVAGGPQGTQY	TRBJ2-3	TRBD2	TRBV12-3/TRBV12-4
SASPDSGYEQY	TRBJ2-7	NA	TRBV20-1
AIKSQGYTGELF	TRBJ2-2	NA	TRBV27
ASSYGTGDEQY	TRBJ2-7	TRBD1	TRBV7-9
ASSLVGTNHL	TRBJ1-3	NA	TRBV7-2
AIRAGGASGANVLT	TRBJ2-6	TRBD1	TRBV10-3
ATSERDGETQY	TRBJ2-5	NA	TRBV24-1
ASSYSQREPPPTDTQY	TRBJ2-3	TRBD2	TRBV6-5
ASSLVVGSRGMNTEAF	TRBJ1-1	NA	TRBV12-3/TRBV12-4
ASSWTFRGSGVEGEQF	TRBJ2-1	NA	TRBV5-1
ASSFPGVWGRGQETQY	TRBJ2-5	NA	TRBV6-2/TRBV6-3
ASREVGGPLIGEKLF	TRBJ1-4	TRBD1	TRBV4-2
SARDPTPETQY	TRBJ2-5	NA	TRBV20-1
ASSLEEGEPWDTQY	TRBJ2-3	NA	TRBV7-2
ASSSDGAYEQY	TRBJ2-7	NA	TRBV5-1
ASSSRTSGPQAKNIQY	TRBJ2-4	TRBD2	TRBV7-8
SARAPGGGGGSEQF	TRBJ2-1	NA	TRBV20-1
SARDVESYEQY	TRBJ2-7	NA	TRBV20-1
ASSWAGELF	TRBJ2-2	NA	TRBV28
ASTGESWAEQY	TRBJ2-7	NA	TRBV5-1
ASSITPTEAF	TRBJ1-1	NA	TRBV19
ASSDDLDQETQY	TRBJ2-5	NA	TRBV11-2
ASSLGLGEKLF	TRBJ1-4	NA	TRBV6-5
ASSLTGEPGADTQY	TRBJ2-3	NA	TRBV27
SVQGGSSYEQY	TRBJ2-7	TRBD2	TRBV29-1
SATGPLAGLDTQY	TRBJ2-3	TRBD2	TRBV20-1
ASSQVPGQNYEQY	TRBJ2-7	TRBD1	TRBV4-3
ATSRTGASTDTQY	TRBJ2-3	TRBD1	TRBV15
ASSPWTGTGEDTQY	TRBJ2-3	TRBD1	TRBV19
ASSVGLAGLYNEQF	TRBJ2-1	TRBD2	TRBV9
SANEGQWGWEQY	TRBJ2-7	TRBD1	TRBV20-1
ASSYSGGTSVAF	TRBJ1-1	NA	TRBV6-2/TRBV6-3
ACSRQAGGPPEQF	TRBJ2-1	TRBD2	TRBV3-1
ASSWTPERGENIQY	TRBJ2-4	NA	TRBV5-1
ATSRDYRAGELF	TRBJ2-2	NA	TRBV15
ASSLVPGFNQPQH	TRBJ1-5	NA	TRBV5-1
ASSSSGAYNEQF	TRBJ2-1	NA	TRBV7-6
ASSLDSTGGLNEQF	TRBJ2-1	TRBD1	TRBV5-4
ATSRDDLRDPQY	TRBJ2-5	NA	TRBV15
ASSHETSGVTDTQY	TRBJ2-3	TRBD2	TRBV4-3
ASSIRHSNIGEQF	TRBJ2-1	NA	TRBV19
ASSWDLGTGNQPQH	TRBJ1-5	TRBD1	TRBV12-3/TRBV12-4
ASSYSFGSTGENSYEQY	TRBJ2-7	NA	TRBV6-5
ASTPSGGVSGANVLT	TRBJ2-6	TRBD2	TRBV5-1
ASSFGDSTYEQY	TRBJ2-7	NA	TRBV7-2
ASSLGGFKVNEQY	TRBJ2-7	NA	TRBV5-1
ASSLVVTEAF	TRBJ1-1	NA	TRBV11-2
ASSDQNTLSTDTQY	TRBJ2-3	NA	TRBV9
ASSLAPWSYGYT	TRBJ1-2	NA	TRBV7-9